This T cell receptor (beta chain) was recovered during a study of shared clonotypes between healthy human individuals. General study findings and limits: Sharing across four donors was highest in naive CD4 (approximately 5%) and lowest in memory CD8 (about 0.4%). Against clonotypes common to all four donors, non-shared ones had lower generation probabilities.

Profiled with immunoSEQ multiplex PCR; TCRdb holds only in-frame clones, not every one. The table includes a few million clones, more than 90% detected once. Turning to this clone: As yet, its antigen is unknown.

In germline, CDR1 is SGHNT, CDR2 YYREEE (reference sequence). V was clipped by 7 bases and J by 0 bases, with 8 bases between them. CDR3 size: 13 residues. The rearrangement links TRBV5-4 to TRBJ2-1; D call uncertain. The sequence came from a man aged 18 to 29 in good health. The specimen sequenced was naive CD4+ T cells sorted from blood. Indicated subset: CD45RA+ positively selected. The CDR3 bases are TGTGCCAGCCGGCCAAGCTCCTACAATGAGCAGTTCTTC. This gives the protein CASRPSSYNEQFF. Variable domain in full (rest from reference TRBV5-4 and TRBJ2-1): ETGVTQSPTHLIKTRGQQVTLRCSSQSGHNTVSWYQQALGQGPQFIFQYYREEENGRGNFPPRFSGLQFPNYSSELNVNALELDDSALYLCASRPSSYNEQFFGPGTRLTVL.